One and the same sample provided the 5 T cell receptor beta chains below, sequenced in a study of beta chain features in type 1 diabetes. Expressed TCRB transcripts were sequenced because the isolated RNA had all been reverse transcribed beforehand. This table comes from immunoSEQ multiplex PCR, and its TCRdb copy is limited to in-frame clones, with some not included. The sample consists of 900,000 or so clones, under 20% of them appearing once. The specimen was naive CD4+ T cells from blood. Source of these receptors: a young woman in good health.

This clone was counted a few times. The V gene is TRBV18, the J gene TRBJ1-1; D ambiguous. The CDR3 contains 13 residues. The germline V gene encodes CDR1 KGHSH and CDR2 LQKENI. The V and J ends lost 2 bases and 8 bases respectively, with 12 bases between them. The CDR3 DNA reads TGTGCCAGCTCACCAGGGAGCCCCGAGGAAGCTTTCTTT. This encodes CASSPGSPEEAFF. Together with reference TRBV18 and TRBJ1-1, the CDR3 gives the full variable domain: NAGVMQNPRHLVRRRGQEARLRCSPMKGHSHVYWYRQLPEEGLKFMVYLQKENIIDESGMPKERFSAEFPKEGPSILRIQQVVRGDSAAYFCASSPGSPEEAFFGQGTRLTVV.

In DNA, the CDR3 is TGTGCCAGCTCCCCCGGAGAAGCGGGGCCCGGCGAGCAGTACTTC. This translates into CASSPGEAGPGEQYF. The chain carries TRBV18 and TRBJ2-7; the match to TRBD2 covers 7 bases. The CDR3 spans 15 residues. The J segment lost 6 bases and the V segment lost 6 bases, leaving 14 bases of the junction unmatched. From germline, CDR1 is KGHSH and CDR2 LQKENI. Full variable domain (outside the CDR3, taken from reference TRBV18 and TRBJ2-7): NAGVMQNPRHLVRRRGQEARLRCSPMKGHSHVYWYRQLPEEGLKFMVYLQKENIIDESGMPKERFSAEFPKEGPSILRIQQVVRGDSAAYFCASSPGEAGPGEQYFGPGTRLTVT.

The chain employs TRBV7-3 and TRBJ2-3; 9 nucleotides match TRBD2. Trimming took 5 bases from V and 1 from J; bases not matched to a gene: 7. Germline CDR1 and CDR2: SGHTA and FQGTGA. This CDR3 comprises 16 residues. CDR3 in amino acids: CASSPSSGRGTDTQYF. CDR3 in DNA: TGTGCCAGCAGCCCGAGTAGCGGGAGAGGCACAGATACGCAGTATTTT.

This sequence joins TRBV5-1 and TRBJ1-4; perhaps TRBD1 as D (6 bases). Per germline, CDR1 SGHRS and CDR2 YFSETQ. Trimming stripped 7 bases from V and 5 bases from J, with 9 bases between. CDR3 size: 12 residues. This CDR3 is CASRQANEKLFF. CDR3 sequence (DNA): TGCGCCAGCCGACAGGCGAATGAAAAACTGTTTTTT.

This clone has more than one count but fewer than ten. The chain is built from TRBV28 and TRBJ2-1; 7 nucleotides match TRBD1. The V gene's germline CDR1 is MDHEN and CDR2 SYDVKM. The CDR3 is 14 residues long. Trimming took 10 bases from V and 4 from J; bases not matched to a gene: 10. The CDR3 is CATSLNRGYNEQFF. The CDR3 DNA reads TGTGCCACCTCGTTAAACAGGGGATACAATGAGCAGTTCTTC.